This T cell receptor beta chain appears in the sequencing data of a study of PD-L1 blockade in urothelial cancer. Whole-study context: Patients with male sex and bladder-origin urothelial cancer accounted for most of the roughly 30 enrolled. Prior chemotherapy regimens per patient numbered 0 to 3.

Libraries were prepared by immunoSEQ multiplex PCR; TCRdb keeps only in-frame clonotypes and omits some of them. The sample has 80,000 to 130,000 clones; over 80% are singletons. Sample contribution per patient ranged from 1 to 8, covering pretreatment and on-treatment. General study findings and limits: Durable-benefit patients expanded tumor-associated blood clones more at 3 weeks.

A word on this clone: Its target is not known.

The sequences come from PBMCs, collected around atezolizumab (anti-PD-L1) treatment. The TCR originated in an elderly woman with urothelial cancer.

In DNA, the CDR3 is TGTGCCAGCAGCTCGTACACCGGGGAGCTGTTTTTT. Its translation is CASSSYTGELFF. The chain is built from TRBV7-2 and TRBJ2-2, with D unresolved. The germline V and J ends were trimmed by 4 bases and 3 bases, with 3 bases remaining between them. Germline-derived CDR1 and CDR2 are SGHTA and FQGNSA. CDR3 length: 12 amino acids.